This TCR beta chain was profiled in a study of T-cell reconstitution after alpha-beta-depleted transplantation in children. Study outcomes and limitations: About two months after transplant, alpha-beta T cells reportedly came from several hundred expanded graft clones. Once a year had passed after transplant, T-cell counts and diversity came mostly from newly produced T cells. Some patients showed high day-60 TCRbeta diversity, which derived from surviving recipient T cells and thymic progenitors.

For this clonotype: Its antigen remains unidentified. A much larger clone lies a single base off, so this may be a read error.

Between the trimmed V and J ends, which lost 5 bases and 7 bases, there was a span of 17 bases. The CDR3 contains 14 residues. CDR1 SQVTM and CDR2 ANQGSEA come from the germline V gene. Construction of the TCRbeta library involved unique molecular identifiers. Using its own MiXCR run on the PCR reads, TCRdb lists one record per CDR3 protein. The data show 450,000 to 600,000 distinct CDR3 sequences, with over 9.5% seen just once and approximately 2% held by the top ten. The receptor was derived from a child aged 2-15 years with inherited bone marrow failure, due to receive a stem cell transplant. The chain joins TRBV29-1 to TRBJ2-2; D possibly matches TRBD1 or TRBD2 (5 bases each). This sample comprised PBMCs, obtained before TCRalphabeta/CD19-depleted stem cell transplant. CDR3 residues: CSVPQGESGGELFF. CDR3 bases: TGCAGCGTTCCGCAGGGAGAGTCGGGCGGGGAGCTGTTTTTT.